The 13 T cell receptor beta chains below all came from one sample that was sequenced in a study of T cells in Graves' hyperthyroidism and ophthalmopathy. Amplification of TCR beta CDR3 regions used RNA as the template. The TCR CDR3 was amplified in a first-round RT-PCR using the HTBI primer set. MiXCR, run by TCRdb on the multiplex PCR reads, gives a single entry per CDR3 protein. The table shows tens of thousands of distinct CDR3 sequences, with 53% occurring only once. The sample was blood. These receptors were obtained from a woman aged 55-75 years with Graves' ophthalmopathy.

This clonotype was counted ten times or more. This chain joins TRBV24-1 and TRBJ2-3; no reliable D call. The CDR3 has 13 residues. Germline loops: CDR1 KGHDR, CDR2 SFDVKD. The V gene lost 4 bases and the J gene lost 0 bases, with 4 bases spanning the gap. The CDR3 DNA is TGTGCCACCAGTGAGGGCAGCACAGATACGCAGTATTTT. Protein sequence: CATSEGSTDTQYF.

The table lists this clonotype with many counts. The chain couples TRBV6-5 to TRBJ2-7; the match to TRBD1 covers 12 bases. The CDR3 spans 14 residues. The V gene end was trimmed by 4 bases and the J gene end by 7 bases; junction bases not matched to a gene: 5. The germline CDR1 and CDR2 sequences are MNHEY and SVGAGI. The CDR3 is CASSSRDRGQEQYF. The CDR3 DNA sequence: TGTGCCAGCAGTTCCCGGGACAGGGGGCAAGAGCAGTACTTC.

The chain is built from TRBV19 and TRBJ2-7, with D perhaps TRBD2 (5 bases). Trimming removed 9 bases at V and 7 bases at J, with 13 bases between. CDR1 and CDR2 (germline): LNHDA, SQIVND (reference sequence). CDR3 size: 11 residues. CDR3 sequence: CARITGDEQYF. In nucleotides, the CDR3 is TGTGCCAGGATAACCGGGGATGAGCAGTACTTC.

The chain uses TRBV5-6 and TRBJ2-7, with 8 bases matching TRBD2. Germline values: CDR1 SGHDT, CDR2 YYEEEE. This CDR3 has 14 residues. Losses at the gene ends were 6 bases for V and 2 bases for J; bases not matched to a gene: 7. The CDR3, as DNA: TGTGCCAGCACCCGGACTAGCTCCCCCTACGAGCAGTACTTC. Translated, it gives CASTRTSSPYEQYF. The full variable domain, in which reference TRBV5-6 and TRBJ2-7 provide the parts outside the CDR3, is DAGVTQSPTHLIKTRGQQVTLRCSPKSGHDTVSWYQQALGQGPQFIFQYYEEEERQRGNFPDRFSGHQFPNYSSELNVNALLLGDSALYLCASTRTSSPYEQYFGPGTRLTVT.

This clonotype has at least ten counts. The chain is built from TRBV6-1 and TRBJ2-3; the D is unclear. Germline-derived CDR1 and CDR2 are MNHNS and SASEGT. Trimming pared 2 bases from V and 4 bases from J, leaving 7 bases between. The CDR3 is 13 residues long. The CDR3 bases are TGTGCCAGCAGTGAAAGTATCGCAGATACGCAGTATTTT. As protein: CASSESIADTQYF.

This clonotype was counted many times. The chain employs TRBV2 and TRBJ2-5; the match to TRBD2 covers 13 bases. The junction had 6 bases not matched to a gene; V was cut back by 9 bases and J by 2 bases. The CDR3 consists of 15 residues. Germline assignment: CDR1 SNHLY and CDR2 FYNNEI. The CDR3 nucleotides read TGTGCCAGGTCCCTGACTAGCGGGGGGCAAGAGACCCAGTACTTC. It yields the protein CARSLTSGGQETQYF.

The chain combines TRBV6-5 with TRBJ2-3; 7 bases line up with TRBD1. The germline gives CDR1 MNHEY, CDR2 SVGAGI. J gave up 5 bases and V 5 bases, and 1 base lay outside the gene matches. This CDR3 spans 12 amino acids. The CDR3 sequence is CASSPGGDTQYF. Written as DNA, the CDR3 is TGTGCCAGCAGTCCAGGGGGAGATACGCAGTATTTT.

This chain uses TRBV7-2 with TRBJ2-5; the match to TRBD2 covers 7 bases. V trimming: 1 base; J trimming: 4 bases; junction bases outside the gene matches: 3. Germline CDR1 is SGHTA and CDR2 is FQGNSA. The length of the CDR3 is 14 residues. Written as DNA, the CDR3 is TGTGCCAGCAGCTTAGGAATAGCGGGAGAGACCCAGTACTTC. As protein: CASSLGIAGETQYF.

The table lists this clonotype with a few counts. The chain combines TRBV24-1 with TRBJ2-2, with 10 nucleotides matching TRBD2. Germline V gives CDR1 KGHDR, CDR2 SFDVKD. This CDR3 has 15 amino acids. J lost 2 bases, V lost 9 bases, and 5 bases had no gene match. CDR3 nucleotide sequence: TGTGCCACCGGCACTAGCGGGGCTAACACCGGGGAGCTGTTTTTT. Its protein is CATGTSGANTGELFF.

This clonotype was detected only once. The rearrangement uses TRBV2 and TRBJ1-1; D may be TRBD1 (5 bases). The V gene lost 4 bases and the J gene lost 5 bases, with 8 bases spanning the gap. The CDR3 loop spans 12 amino acids. Germline lookup yields CDR1 SNHLY and CDR2 FYNNEI. CDR3 coding DNA: TGTGCCAGCAGTGGGGGGGAAACTGAAGCTTTCTTT. It codes for CASSGGETEAFF.

This clonotype counts as medium-sized. The chain uses TRBV29-1 and TRBJ1-2; D call uncertain. The CDR3 has 11 residues. Germline lookup yields CDR1 SQVTM and CDR2 ANQGSEA. The V end was cut by 3 bases, the J end by 1 base, with 3 bases between. DNA of the CDR3: TGCAGCGTTGACAATAACTATGGCTACACCTTC. It is translated as CSVDNNYGYTF.

J is TRBJ2-5 and V is TRBV20-1; D might be TRBD1 (5 bases). The CDR3 sequence is 13 residues long. CDR1 and CDR2 from the germline V gene are DFQATT and SNEGSKA (reference sequence). Trimming left V 0 bases short and J 5 bases short, with 10 bases between. In DNA, the CDR3 is TGCAGTGCTAGAGAAGGGGATTTTGAGACCCAGTACTTC. Residues: CSAREGDFETQYF.

The rearrangement links TRBV7-9 to TRBJ2-7, with D perhaps matching TRBD1 or TRBD2 (6 bases each). Germline loops: CDR1 SEHNR, CDR2 FQNEAQ (reference sequence). The length of the CDR3 is 18 residues. V shed 5 bases and J shed 4 bases, with 27 bases lying between them. This CDR3 reads CASSPTIGGQGDDYEQYF. CDR3 in DNA: TGTGCCAGCAGCCCAACTATCGGGGGACAAGGAGATGATTACGAGCAGTACTTC.